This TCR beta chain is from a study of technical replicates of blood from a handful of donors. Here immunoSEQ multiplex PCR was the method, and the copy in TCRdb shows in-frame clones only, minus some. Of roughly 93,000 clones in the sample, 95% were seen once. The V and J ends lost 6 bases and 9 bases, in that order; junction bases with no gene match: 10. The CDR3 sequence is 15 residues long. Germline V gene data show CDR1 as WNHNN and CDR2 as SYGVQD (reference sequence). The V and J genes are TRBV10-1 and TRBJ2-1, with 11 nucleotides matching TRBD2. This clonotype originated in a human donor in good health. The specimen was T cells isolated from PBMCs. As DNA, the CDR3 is TGCGCCAGCAGCTTCGGACTAGCGGGCGGAAGTGAGCAGTTCTTC. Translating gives CASSFGLAGGSEQFF.